Each of the 21 T cell receptor beta chains below was sequenced from the same sample in a study of T cells after yellow fever vaccination. Via MiXCR, TCRdb re-called the 5' RACE reads, giving one row per CDR3 protein. The sample consists of 230,000 or so distinct CDR3 sequences, 3.6% of them appearing once. The sequenced sample was PBMCs, obtained 15 days after the yellow fever booster vaccination. The source of these receptors is a man between 18 and 29 years old who received the YFV17D yellow fever vaccine.

At least ten counts were recorded for this clonotype. The chain carries TRBV4-1 and TRBJ2-5; no reliable D call. Trimming took off 0 bases at V and 4 bases at J, with 18 bases between the two ends. The CDR3 sequence is 17 residues long. Per germline, CDR1 MGHRA and CDR2 YSYEKL. The CDR3 DNA follows: TGCGCCAGCAGCCAAGAATTTACCCCAGTCTCAGGAGAGACCCAGTACTTC. This sequence encodes CASSQEFTPVSGETQYF.

This clonotype was seen repeatedly, ten times or more. The chain links TRBV11-2 to TRBJ2-5, with 8 bases identical to TRBD2. Germline V CDR1 and CDR2: SGHAT, FQNNGV. CDR3 size: 18 residues. V shed 5 bases, J shed 0 bases, and the junction held 14 bases outside the gene matches. The CDR3 sequence: CASSPNEGLGLNQETQYF. As DNA, the CDR3 is TGTGCCAGCAGCCCAAATGAGGGACTAGGTTTAAACCAAGAGACCCAGTACTTC.

This clonotype has more than one count but fewer than ten. The chain recombines TRBV29-1 with TRBJ2-3; D is undetermined. CDR1 and CDR2 (germline): SQVTM, ANQGSEA. CDR3 size: 11 residues. Trimming removed 7 bases from V and 4 bases from J, with 9 bases in between. The DNA for the CDR3 is TGCAGCGACCGTGGGGCAGATACGCAGTATTTT. This codes for CSDRGADTQYF.

There are many counts of this clonotype. The chain employs TRBV7-2 and TRBJ1-1; D not certain. CDR3 length equals 15 residues. V lost 6 bases to trimming and J lost 0 bases, with 14 bases between them. Germline V CDR1 and CDR2: SGHTA, FQGNSA. The CDR3 DNA is TGTGCCAGCAGACTACACGGCGCCATGAACACTGAAGCTTTCTTT. This encodes CASRLHGAMNTEAFF.

The table lists this clonotype with many counts. This sequence joins TRBV5-1 and TRBJ2-2, with 7 bases matching TRBD1. The length of the CDR3 is 14 residues. Germline CDR1 and CDR2: SGHRS and YFSETQ. DNA for the CDR3: TGCGCAACCCCGGACAGGACTAACACCGGGGAGCTGTTTTTT. Encoded protein: CATPDRTNTGELFF.

This clonotype appeared many times. V gene TRBV20-1 combines with J gene TRBJ2-3; TRBD2 matches 9 bases. CDR3 length equals 17 residues. The V and J ends lost 5 bases and 1 base, in that order; junction bases with no gene match: 13. Germline loops: CDR1 DFQATT, CDR2 SNEGSKA (reference sequence). CDR3: CSAGRGDSGGGTDTQYF. The CDR3 DNA reads as TGCAGTGCTGGAAGGGGAGATAGCGGGGGAGGCACAGATACGCAGTATTTT.

This clonotype was detected ten times or more. The genes are TRBV6-5 and TRBJ2-1, with 7 bases matching TRBD1. The CDR3 length is 14 residues. J gave up 9 bases and V 2 bases, and 7 bases lay outside the gene matches. The germline V gene encodes CDR1 MNHEY and CDR2 SVGAGI. The CDR3: CASSYRNRGREQFF. The DNA for the CDR3 is TGTGCCAGCAGTTACCGAAACAGGGGACGTGAGCAGTTCTTC.

This clonotype was recorded many times. The chain carries TRBV28 and TRBJ1-5; 7 nucleotides agree with TRBD1. The CDR3 consists of 17 residues. CDR1 and CDR2 (germline): MDHEN, SYDVKM. Germline trimming cut 2 bases from V and 0 bases from J; bases unmatched to any gene: 7. In nucleotides, the CDR3 is TGTGCCAGCAGTTTACCCCTACAGGGGTATAGCAATCAGCCCCAGCATTTT. Protein: CASSLPLQGYSNQPQHF.

This clonotype was observed at least ten times. CDR3 DNA sequence: TGCAGTGCTAGGGACAGGGGGCCTGGAAACACCATATATTTT. It codes for CSARDRGPGNTIYF. This rearrangement joins TRBV20-1 to TRBJ1-3; 11 bases map to TRBD1. This CDR3 has 14 residues. The germline CDR1 and CDR2 sequences are DFQATT and SNEGSKA (reference sequence). The trim removed 3 bases at V and 2 bases at J, leaving 0 bases unmatched.

This clonotype was recorded many times. The chain is built from TRBV12-3 or TRBV12-4 and TRBJ2-7, with D possibly matching TRBD1 (5 bases). Trimming took 7 bases from V and 5 from J, leaving 12 bases between them. The CDR3 totals 12 residues. The DNA for the CDR3 is TGTGCCAGCACTCCGGACACAAACGAGCAGTACTTC. This sequence encodes CASTPDTNEQYF.

This clonotype has a count of ten or more. This chain connects TRBV7-9 to TRBJ2-2; TRBD1 matches 11 bases. Germline values: CDR1 SEHNR, CDR2 FQNEAQ (reference sequence). V shed 8 bases and J 0 bases; nucleotides not matched to a gene: 11. The CDR3 is made up of 18 amino acids. CDR3 nucleotides: TGTGCCAGCGACTCCGGGACAGGGGGAACAGCGAACACCGGGGAGCTGTTTTTT. This translates into CASDSGTGGTANTGELFF.

There are many counts of this clonotype. The chain joins TRBV25-1 to TRBJ1-2; D not resolved. The CDR3 sequence is 15 residues long. The germline gives CDR1 MGHDK, CDR2 SYGVNS. V gave up 6 bases and J gave up 2 bases, with 16 bases separating them. This chain's CDR3 is CASRGRESYNYGYTF. The CDR3 nucleotides read TGTGCCAGCAGAGGACGGGAGAGCTACAACTATGGCTACACCTTC.

This clonotype was detected many times. This chain joins TRBV12-3 or TRBV12-4 and TRBJ1-2, with D perhaps matching TRBD1 (5 bases). The CDR3 runs 14 residues. V lost 2 bases and J lost 1, with 8 bases in between. This chain's CDR3 is CASSLRGYNYGYTF. The CDR3 DNA reads TGTGCCAGCAGTTTAAGGGGATATAACTATGGCTACACCTTC.

This clonotype was picked up many times. The gene calls are TRBV27 and TRBJ2-3, with 14 nucleotides matching TRBD2. Germline V lookup: CDR1 MNHEY, CDR2 SMNVEV (reference sequence). The length of the CDR3 is 14 residues. Trimming cost V 4 bases and J 8 bases; bases outside gene matches: 2. The CDR3 loop reads CASSSGTSGGTQYF. DNA of the CDR3: TGTGCCAGCAGTTCCGGGACTAGCGGGGGTACGCAGTATTTT.

This CDR3 is CASSFQGRHEQFF. The CDR3 nucleotides are TGTGCCAGCAGCTTCCAGGGGAGGCATGAGCAGTTCTTC. The chain is built from TRBV5-5 and TRBJ2-1; the D gene could be TRBD1 or TRBD2 (6 bases each). The CDR3 is made up of 13 amino acids. V lost 2 bases, J lost 8 bases, and 11 bases lay in between. Looked up from germline, CDR1 is SGHKS and CDR2 is YYEKEE (reference sequence).

Many counts were recorded for this clonotype. V and J are TRBV29-1 and TRBJ1-2; D is perhaps TRBD1 (5 bases). With 4 bases removed from V and 8 bases from J, the gap between germline ends came to 11 bases. Germline loops: CDR1 SQVTM, CDR2 ANQGSEA. The length of the CDR3 is 11 residues. CDR3 coding DNA: TGCAGCGTTGCCAGGGATGGCGGCTACACCTTC. Protein product: CSVARDGGYTF.

This clonotype was picked up a small number of times. This chain links TRBV13 with TRBJ1-1, with a possible D match to TRBD1 (5 bases). CDR3 length: 12 amino acids. Trimming pared 3 bases from V and 11 bases from J, leaving 13 bases between. Germline CDR1 reads PRHDT; CDR2 reads FYEKMQ (reference sequence). CDR3 nucleotide sequence: TGTGCCAGCAGCTTCGGGGGAGGGAGCGCTTTCTTT. It codes for CASSFGGGSAFF. Drawing the rest from reference TRBV13 and TRBJ1-1, the complete variable domain is AAGVIQSPRHLIKEKRETATLKCYPIPRHDTVYWYQQGPGQDPQFLISFYEKMQSDKGSIPDRFSAQQFSDYHSELNMSSLELGDSALYFCASSFGGGSAFFGQGTRLTVV.

In this sample, this clonotype turned up many times. The genes are TRBV7-6 and TRBJ2-5; weak D call: TRBD1 (6 bases). The CDR3 spans 15 residues. V dropped 5 bases and J dropped 5 bases, with 18 bases sitting between them. Germline CDR1 and CDR2: SGHVS and FNYEAQ. CDR3 in DNA: TGTGCCAGCAGCCTAGGGACACCCCCGGGGGAGACCCAGTACTTC. Translated, it gives CASSLGTPPGETQYF.

This clonotype was seen at least ten times. The chain couples TRBV3-1 to TRBJ1-3; no clear D gene. Trimming took 1 base from V and 0 from J, leaving 7 bases between them. CDR1 is LGHDT and CDR2 is YNNKEL in the germline V gene (reference sequence). This CDR3 is 15 amino acids long. The CDR3 here is CASSQGAISGNTIYF. In nucleotides, the CDR3 is TGTGCCAGCAGCCAAGGAGCGATCTCTGGAAACACCATATATTTT.

This clonotype has ten or more counts. The V gene is TRBV7-9, the J gene TRBJ1-4; D is perhaps TRBD1 (5 bases). The CDR3 has 15 amino acids. The germline V and J ends were trimmed by 3 bases and 5 bases, with 13 bases remaining between them. Germline loops: CDR1 SEHNR, CDR2 FQNEAQ (reference sequence). The CDR3 sequence is CASSFAGTPNEKLFF. The CDR3 bases are TGTGCCAGCAGCTTTGCAGGGACCCCCAATGAAAAACTGTTTTTT.

This clonotype was seen repeatedly, ten times or more. The V call is TRBV6-1, the J call TRBJ2-7; D is possibly TRBD2 (7 bases). The CDR3 loop spans 13 amino acids. The V gene's germline CDR1 is MNHNS and CDR2 SASEGT. V lost 7 bases, J lost 1 base, and 11 bases lay in between. The CDR3 region is CASTRGPSYEQYF. The CDR3 DNA reads TGTGCCAGCACGCGGGGGCCTTCCTACGAGCAGTACTTC.